Presented here are 8 T cell receptor beta chains from one specimen sequenced in a study of vaccination effects on CD4 cells after COVID-19. This table comes from immunoSEQ multiplex PCR, and its TCRdb copy is limited to in-frame clones, with some not included. The sample has roughly 50,000 clones; more than 70% are singletons. Viral peptide pools were used in the ViraFEST assay to expand antigen-specific CD4+ T cells, and sequencing came afterward. Scientists isolated CD4+ T cells after a roughly 9-day culture period ended. All vaccine recipients tested negative for nucleocapsid antibodies and had never contracted SARS-CoV-2 infection. Their specific antigens are unknown. The sample here was CD4+ T cells from PBMCs cultured with HCoV-OC43 spike peptides, taken before COVID-19 vaccination. The subset here: HCoV-OC43 spike overlapping peptide pool stimulation. These receptors originate from a human donor who received a COVID-19 vaccine.

V gene TRBV5-1 combines with J gene TRBJ2-2, with a tentative D call TRBD2 (5 bases). V lost 2 bases, J lost 3 bases, and 8 bases lay in between. Germline CDR1 is SGHRS and CDR2 is YFSETQ. The CDR3 contains 14 residues. The CDR3 coding sequence is TGCGCCAGCAGCTTTACTAGGGACACCGGGGAGCTGTTTTTT. Translating gives CASSFTRDTGELFF.

This clone came up a few times. The genes are TRBV18 and TRBJ1-1, with 9 bases identical to TRBD1. CDR1 and CDR2 from the germline V gene are KGHSH and LQKENI. Trimming cost V 6 bases and J 4 bases; bases outside gene matches: 9. This CDR3 spans 15 amino acids. The CDR3 loop is CASSAGQGQGTEAFF. CDR3 DNA: TGTGCCAGCTCGGCGGGACAGGGACAGGGCACTGAAGCTTTCTTT.

Here the CDR3 reads CASSEGQGGKETQYF. For the CDR3, the DNA is TGTGCCAGCAGCGAAGGACAGGGGGGGAAAGAGACCCAGTACTTC. The chain combines TRBV11-3 with TRBJ2-5, with 10 bases fitting TRBD1. The CDR3 consists of 15 residues. The germline V gene has CDR1 SGHNT and CDR2 YENEEA. The V gene end was trimmed by 5 bases and the J gene end by 3 bases; junction bases not matched to a gene: 6.

The chain is built from TRBV18 and TRBJ2-1, with 9 positions matching TRBD1. With V trimmed by 3 bases and J by 7 bases, 16 bases remained unmatched. In germline, CDR1 is KGHSH, CDR2 LQKENI. The CDR3 runs 18 residues. The CDR3 bases are TGTGCCAGCTCACCGAAACACCCCACGGGACAGGGTTTGAATGAGCAGTTCTTC. This sequence encodes CASSPKHPTGQGLNEQFF.

In its sample, this clone was seen once. The chain couples TRBV11-3 to TRBJ2-5; 7 bases agree with TRBD1. Trimming at V came to 6 bases and at J to 2 bases, leaving 6 bases not matched to a gene. Germline CDR1 and CDR2: SGHNT and YENEEA. The CDR3 length is 14 residues. Here the CDR3 reads CASSSNRGQETQYF. The DNA for the CDR3 is TGTGCCAGCAGTTCCAACAGGGGACAAGAGACCCAGTACTTC.

As to this clone: Other DNA sequences from this sample encode an identical CDR3 as well. The V and J genes are TRBV5-1 and TRBJ2-1; D ambiguous. Germline V gives CDR1 SGHRS, CDR2 YFSETQ. The CDR3 runs 13 residues. V lost 0 bases to trimming and J lost 5 bases, with 6 bases between them. CDR3 nucleotide sequence: TGCGCCAGCAGCTTGGGACTGAACAATGAGCAGTTCTTC. This encodes CASSLGLNNEQFF.

This clone was detected a few times. The chain links TRBV5-4 to TRBJ1-6; D is possibly TRBD1 (6 bases). V was pared by 0 bases and J by 10 bases, with 11 bases between. Per the germline V gene, CDR1 is SGHNT and CDR2 is YYREEE (reference sequence). The CDR3 has 14 residues. Here the CDR3 DNA reads TGTGCCAGCAGCTTGGAGGCAGGGGAATCACCCCTCCACTTT. Translation: CASSLEAGESPLHF.

The V gene is TRBV25-1, the J gene TRBJ2-5, with 9 bases identical to TRBD2. The junction had 7 bases not matched to a gene; V was cut back by 2 bases and J by 3 bases. The germline CDR1 and CDR2 sequences are MGHDK and SYGVNS. The CDR3 has 16 residues. The CDR3 nucleotides are TGTGCCAGCAGTGAAAACGTTAGCGGGGGCAAAGAGACCCAGTACTTC. Protein: CASSENVSGGKETQYF.